This entry lists 28 T cell receptor beta chains sequenced from one sample in a study of cytomegalovirus exposure and HLA in healthy donors. Vbeta (60) and Jbeta (13) primers were used in the PCR. Some clones are missing from TCRdb's copy, which holds only in-frame ones; the method was immunoSEQ multiplex PCR. The sample records around 130,000 clones, around 80% being singletons. The sequenced sample was PBMCs. These receptor sequences come from a woman under 30 in good health and CMV-seronegative.

The V gene is TRBV28, the J gene TRBJ1-2; the match to TRBD1 covers 10 bases. CDR1 is MDHEN, CDR2 SYDVKM, per germline. Trimming took 3 bases from V and 4 from J; bases not matched to a gene: 5. The CDR3 runs 15 residues. The CDR3 loop is CASSFGTGAGYGYTF. In nucleotides, the CDR3 is TGTGCCAGCAGTTTCGGGACAGGGGCCGGCTATGGCTACACCTTC.

This chain links TRBV11-2 with TRBJ2-2; D gene ambiguous. This CDR3 has 14 residues. Germline V CDR1 and CDR2: SGHAT, FQNNGV. With 5 bases removed from V and 7 bases from J, the gap between germline ends came to 14 bases. The CDR3 sequence: CASSLIPGFGELFF. CDR3 coding DNA: TGTGCCAGCAGCCTAATACCCGGGTTCGGGGAGCTGTTTTTT. The full variable domain, with the rest looked up from reference TRBV11-2 and TRBJ2-2, is EAGVAQSPRYKIIEKRQSVAFWCNPISGHATLYWYQQILGQGPKLLIQFQNNGVVDDSQLPKDRFSAERLKGVDSTLKIQPAKLEDSAVYLCASSLIPGFGELFFGEGSRLTVL.

V usage is TRBV2 and J usage is TRBJ2-7, with 8 bases that match TRBD2. The CDR3 totals 15 residues. V lost 6 bases and J lost 3; bases outside the gene matches: 10. Germline V lookup: CDR1 SNHLY, CDR2 FYNNEI. Here the CDR3 DNA reads TGTGCCAGCAGGAATGATCGGGAGGGGAACTACGAGCAGTACTTC. Encoded protein: CASRNDREGNYEQYF. Supplemented by reference TRBV2 and TRBJ2-7, the full variable domain reads EPEVTQTPSHQVTQMGQEVILRCVPISNHLYFYWYRQILGQKVEFLVSFYNNEISEKSEIFDDQFSVERPDGSNFTLKIRSTKLEDSAMYFCASRNDREGNYEQYFGPGTRLTVT.

The chain is built from TRBV7-9 and TRBJ2-3; D might be TRBD2 (6 bases). The CDR3 covers 16 residues. The V end was cut by 5 bases, the J end by 1 base, with 16 bases between. The germline V gene encodes CDR1 SEHNR and CDR2 FQNEAQ (reference sequence). CDR3 residues: CASSPSPERGTDTQYF. The CDR3 DNA is TGTGCCAGCAGCCCATCCCCGGAGCGGGGCACAGATACGCAGTATTTT.

This chain joins TRBV30 and TRBJ2-7; weak D call: TRBD2 (5 bases). Trimming took 5 bases from V and 5 from J, leaving 10 bases between them. CDR1 and CDR2 from the germline V gene are GTSNPN and SVGIG (reference sequence). The CDR3 loop spans 11 amino acids. CDR3 sequence (DNA): TGTGCCTGGCGGGCGGGCGACGAGCAGTACTTC. It translates to CAWRAGDEQYF.

This chain joins TRBV6-1 and TRBJ2-6; 9 bases map to TRBD1. There are 18 residues in the CDR3. The junction had 7 bases not matched to a gene; V was cut back by 3 bases and J by 1 base. In germline, CDR1 is MNHNS, CDR2 SASEGT. CDR3 sequence: CASSEWDRALSGANVLTF. The DNA for the CDR3 is TGTGCCAGCAGTGAGTGGGACAGGGCTTTATCTGGGGCCAACGTCCTGACTTTC.

The chain recombines TRBV14 with TRBJ2-7; 12 bases fit TRBD1. The trim removed 4 bases at V and 6 bases at J, leaving 4 bases unmatched. The germline V gene encodes CDR1 SGHDN and CDR2 FVKESK. This CDR3 comprises 14 residues. The CDR3 loop is CASSPGTGGVEQYF. CDR3 in DNA: TGTGCCAGCAGCCCCGGGACAGGGGGCGTCGAGCAGTACTTC. Full variable domain (rest looked up from reference TRBV14 and TRBJ2-7): EAGVTQFPSHSVIEKGQTVTLRCDPISGHDNLYWYRRVMGKEIKFLLHFVKESKQDESGMPNNRFLAERTGGTYSTLKVQPAELEDSGVYFCASSPGTGGVEQYFGPGTRLTVT.

The genes are TRBV18 and TRBJ2-7, with D possibly TRBD1 on 6 matching bases. Germline loops: CDR1 KGHSH, CDR2 LQKENI. V lost 3 bases to trimming and J lost 0 bases, with 18 bases between them. The CDR3 sequence is 17 residues long. DNA for the CDR3: TGTGCCAGCTCACCTTTGCCCTCGGACAGCATCTCCTACGAGCAGTACTTC. Amino acids: CASSPLPSDSISYEQYF.

The V call is TRBV6-1, the J call TRBJ2-1, with TRBD2 identical over 7 bases. Germline CDR1 and CDR2: MNHNS and SASEGT. J gave up 4 bases and V 0 bases, and 6 bases lay outside the gene matches. This CDR3 region has 16 residues. CDR3 sequence reads: CASSEALASGYNEQFF. The CDR3 coding sequence is TGTGCCAGCAGTGAAGCGCTCGCTAGCGGATACAATGAGCAGTTCTTC.

The chain is built from TRBV27 and TRBJ1-2; possibly TRBD1 for D (5 bases). The CDR3 has 13 residues. Germline CDR1 reads MNHEY; CDR2 reads SMNVEV (reference sequence). Trimming shortened V by 6 bases and J by 4 bases, and 12 bases separated the two germline ends. The CDR3 DNA is TGTGCCAGCAGAGCACAGGCGACCTATGGCTACACCTTC. It yields the protein CASRAQATYGYTF.

The chain employs TRBV19 and TRBJ2-1, with TRBD2 matching over 10 bases. Germline V gives CDR1 LNHDA, CDR2 SQIVND (reference sequence). This CDR3 has 15 amino acids. V lost 5 bases to trimming and J lost 4 bases; unmatched junction nucleotides: 5. The CDR3 DNA reads as TGTGCCAGTAGTCCATCGGGACTAGCGTACAATGAGCAGTTCTTC. It translates to CASSPSGLAYNEQFF.

This clone was detected once. The chain recombines TRBV10-1 with TRBJ2-3; the match to TRBD2 covers 15 bases. V lost 8 bases, J lost 9 bases, and 0 bases stayed unmatched. Looked up from germline, CDR1 is WNHNN and CDR2 is SYGVQD (reference sequence). CDR3 size: 12 residues. The CDR3: CASGLAGGTQYF. In DNA, the CDR3 is TGCGCCAGCGGACTAGCGGGAGGGACGCAGTATTTT.

This clone was observed a single time. The gene calls are TRBV6-6 and TRBJ1-1; no reliable D call. The V end was cut by 7 bases, the J end by 6 bases, with 15 bases between. This CDR3 region has 13 residues. Looked up from germline, CDR1 is MNHNY and CDR2 is SVGAGI (reference sequence). The CDR3 DNA reads TGTGCCAGCACTCCTAGCGTGAGTCCTGAAGCTTTCTTT. Translated: CASTPSVSPEAFF.

The rearrangement joins TRBV19 to TRBJ2-3; 12 bases are shared with TRBD2. V gave up 4 bases and J gave up 3 bases; unmatched junction bases: 14. The CDR3 totals 19 residues. From germline, CDR1 is LNHDA and CDR2 SQIVND (reference sequence). As DNA, the CDR3 is TGTGCCAGTAGTAAAGACAGGGGGGAACTAGCGGGAGGAACAGATACGCAGTATTTT. Amino acid sequence: CASSKDRGELAGGTDTQYF. Full variable domain (missing parts from reference TRBV19 and TRBJ2-3): DGGITQSPKYLFRKEGQNVTLSCEQNLNHDAMYWYRQDPGQGLRLIYYSQIVNDFQKGDIAEGYSVSREKKESFPLTVTSAQKNPTAFYLCASSKDRGELAGGTDTQYFGPGTRLTVL.

This chain's CDR3 is CASSLIGHMNTGELFF. Written as DNA, the CDR3 is TGTGCCAGCAGCTTAATAGGACATATGAACACCGGGGAGCTGTTTTTT. V is TRBV13 and J is TRBJ2-2, with a tentative D call TRBD1 (5 bases). Germline assignment: CDR1 PRHDT and CDR2 FYEKMQ (reference sequence). V dropped 2 bases and J dropped 1 base, with 11 bases sitting between them. This CDR3 is built from 16 residues.

The V and J genes are TRBV30 and TRBJ2-1; tentatively, D is TRBD2 (5 bases). Germline assignment: CDR1 GTSNPN and CDR2 SVGIG (reference sequence). The CDR3 totals 12 residues. Trimming removed 2 bases from V and 7 bases from J, with 9 bases in between. The CDR3 DNA reads TGTGCCTGGAGTATACTAGGGAATGAGCAGTTCTTC. Its protein product is CAWSILGNEQFF. Full variable domain (remainder filled in from reference TRBV30 and TRBJ2-1): SQTIHQWPATLVQPVGSPLSLECTVEGTSNPNLYWYRQAAGRGLQLLFYSVGIGQISSEVPQNLSASRPQDRQFILSSKKLLLSDSGFYLCAWSILGNEQFFGPGTRLTVL.

This clone was seen once. V gene TRBV27 combines with J gene TRBJ2-5, with TRBD2 matching 7 bases. The V segment lost 6 bases and the J segment 2 bases; nucleotides outside the gene matches: 3. CDR3 length: 13 residues. Germline values: CDR1 MNHEY, CDR2 SMNVEV (reference sequence). The CDR3 DNA reads as TGTGCCAGCAGCGGGAGGTCTCAAGAGACCCAGTACTTC. Translation: CASSGRSQETQYF.

This rearrangement joins TRBV29-1 to TRBJ1-2; 7 bases line up with TRBD1. The V gene end was trimmed by 7 bases and the J gene end by 8 bases; junction bases not matched to a gene: 16. The CDR3 extends over 14 amino acids. Germline V gene lookup returns CDR1 SQVTM and CDR2 ANQGSEA. The CDR3 nucleotides are TGCAGCGGATGGGACAGCCCGGGATTGAGCGGCTACACCTTC. This encodes CSGWDSPGLSGYTF.

The gene calls are TRBV19 and TRBJ1-4; TRBD1 agrees at 7 bases. Germline trimming cut 9 bases from V and 6 bases from J; bases unmatched to any gene: 4. CDR1 is LNHDA and CDR2 is SQIVND in the germline V gene (reference sequence). The CDR3 spans 12 residues. CDR3 coding DNA: TGTGCCAGCCTGGGACAGTATGAAAAACTGTTTTTT. Its translation: CASLGQYEKLFF.

This clone was seen a few times. The rearrangement links TRBV11-2 to TRBJ2-7, with D possibly matching TRBD2 (5 bases). CDR3 length: 14 residues. V lost 5 bases and J lost 7, with 18 bases in between. Germline V CDR1 and CDR2: SGHAT, FQNNGV. The CDR3 is CASSPLKGAREQYF. CDR3 nucleotide sequence: TGTGCCAGCAGCCCACTAAAGGGAGCGAGGGAGCAGTACTTC.

Of note for this clone: Since no conserved phenylalanine or tryptophan closes the CDR3, a read error is the likely cause. V and J are TRBV10-2 and TRBJ1-2, with D uncertain. The CDR3 has 14 residues. Per germline, CDR1 WSHSY and CDR2 SAAADI. V was clipped by 0 bases and J by 7 bases, with 12 bases between them. The CDR3 loop reads CASSESRSISGYTL. CDR3 bases: TGCGCCAGCAGTGAGTCGCGGAGCATCAGTGGCTACACCCTC.

The chain carries TRBV6-5 and TRBJ2-5, with D perhaps TRBD2 (5 bases). The J call may be incorrect, as the DNA end agrees better with TRBJ2-7. Germline values: CDR1 MNHEY, CDR2 SVGAGI. The CDR3 runs to 13 residues. The CDR3 DNA follows: TGTGCCAGCAGTTACGTGGGAGTGTACGAGCAGTACTTC. It codes for CASSYVGVYEQYF.

In its sample, this clone was seen a few times. The chain is built from TRBV5-6 and TRBJ1-2; 8 bases fit TRBD1. The CDR3 totals 15 residues. The V segment lost 4 bases and the J segment 8 bases; nucleotides outside the gene matches: 13. Germline assignment: CDR1 SGHDT and CDR2 YYEEEE. CDR3 nucleotide sequence: TGTGCCAGCAGCCTTAGTTCAGGGGGCTCGAGGGGCTACACCTTC. It specifies CASSLSSGGSRGYTF.

This rearrangement joins TRBV7-9 to TRBJ2-1, with 8 nucleotides matching TRBD2. Germline lookup yields CDR1 SEHNR and CDR2 FQNEAQ (reference sequence). The trim removed 8 bases at V and 10 bases at J, leaving 13 bases unmatched. The CDR3 is made up of 14 amino acids. Here the CDR3 reads CASVSTGGPREQFF. The CDR3 nucleotides read TGTGCCAGCGTTTCGACGGGAGGGCCGCGGGAGCAGTTCTTC.

The genes are TRBV5-4 and TRBJ1-1; 8 positions match TRBD1. J was trimmed by 1 base and V by 3 bases; bases with no gene match: 5. This CDR3 is built from 15 residues. Germline V gene sequence: CDR1 SGHNT, CDR2 YYREEE (reference sequence). In nucleotides, the CDR3 is TGTGCCAGCAGCTCCCCCGGGACAGGGAACACTGAAGCTTTCTTT. This translates into CASSSPGTGNTEAFF.

This chain joins TRBV7-2 and TRBJ1-1, with 8 bases that match TRBD1. The CDR3 totals 13 residues. Unmatched junction bases numbered 7, after V lost 7 bases and J lost 6 bases. In germline, CDR1 is SGHTA, CDR2 FQGNSA. In nucleotides, the CDR3 is TGTGCCAGCACCTCAGGGGGCAAGGCTGAAGCTTTCTTT. Translation: CASTSGGKAEAFF.

The rearrangement uses TRBV5-6 and TRBJ2-7, with D perhaps TRBD2 (6 bases). Germline V gene sequence: CDR1 SGHDT, CDR2 YYEEEE. The germline V and J ends were trimmed by 3 bases and 4 bases, with 11 bases remaining between them. The CDR3 has 13 amino acids. The CDR3 region has the DNA TGTGCCAGCAGCTCGGCCGGGGGATACGAGCAGTACTTC. Translating gives CASSSAGGYEQYF.

The chain recombines TRBV6-1 with TRBJ2-2, with 10 nucleotides matching TRBD2. The CDR3 contains 14 residues. Trimming at V came to 7 bases and at J to 3 bases, leaving 2 bases not matched to a gene. CDR1 is MNHNS, CDR2 SASEGT, per germline. In nucleotides, the CDR3 is TGTGCCAGCAACCTAGCGGGAGACACCGGGGAGCTGTTTTTT. Translation: CASNLAGDTGELFF.